These T cell receptor beta chains were read from a single sample in a study of TIL therapy for anti-PD-1-resistant metastatic lung cancer. Clones were sequenced by immunoSEQ multiplex PCR, and TCRdb holds only the in-frame ones, with some missing. Counted here are fewer than 15,000 clones, less than 75% occurring once; the ten biggest clones make up around 9.5%. The material was tumor tissue, obtained at baseline. The source is a woman aged 30-79 years with non-small cell lung cancer. Each CDR3 is given without its conserved first and last residue. The D gene is left open where the match is weak. Clone size is given for some rows only: seen once, a few or many times, or a class if the clone is expanded.

TRBV4-2,-,-,TRBJ2-3,ASSQERQRTDTQY
TRBV5-4,-,-,TRBJ1-3,ASSLGVSGNTIY
TRBV6-5,-,-,TRBJ1-2,ASSRGTENYGYT
TRBV11-2,-,-,TRBJ2-3,ASSLEGWRTDTQY
TRBV2,-,-,TRBJ1-2,ASQSSWGSYGYT
TRBV19,-,TRBD1,TRBJ1-5,ASSHQGAAQPQH
TRBV6-5,medium-sized,TRBD1,TRBJ1-5,ASRPRQGYQPQH
TRBV5-6,-,-,TRBJ1-5,ASSNQGRWNQPQH
TRBV28,-,TRBD1,TRBJ2-6,ASRIGGTGSGANVLT
TRBV5-6,-,-,TRBJ1-6,ASSLRRNNSPLH